A single sample gave rise to the 15 T cell receptor beta chains below, sequenced in a study of metastatic and nonmetastatic thyroid tumors. The entire patient cohort was treatment-naive prior to thyroid surgery. With MiXCR, TCRdb reprocessed the PCR reads. The sample includes tens of thousands of clones, approximately 11% of them seen just once. The sample was blood. These receptors originate from a female donor with papillary thyroid cancer or a benign thyroid nodule (not recorded which). Some clones in this sample may be carry-over from other donors' samples.

This clone appeared once. V is TRBV11-1 and J is TRBJ2-7; 14 bases align to TRBD2. CDR3 length equals 16 residues. Germline assignment: CDR1 SGHAT and CDR2 FQDESV (reference sequence). V gave up 5 bases and J gave up 1 base; unmatched junction bases: 4. CDR3 region: CASSTGTSGSSYEQYF. CDR3 DNA: TGTGCCAGCAGCACCGGGACTAGCGGGAGTTCCTACGAGCAGTACTTC.

This clone came up many times. J is TRBJ1-4 and V is TRBV20-1; TRBD1 is a possible D gene (6 bases). Germline lookup yields CDR1 DFQATT and CDR2 SNEGSKA (reference sequence). The CDR3 sequence is 13 residues long. The V end was cut by 7 bases, the J end by 5 bases, with 14 bases between. The CDR3 nucleotides are TGCAGTGTATCGACAGGACCGAATGAAAAACTGTTTTTT. Translation gives CSVSTGPNEKLFF.

This clone was detected ten times or more. The chain employs TRBV15 and TRBJ1-4; D remains unclear. Germline CDR1 reads LNHNV; CDR2 reads YYDKDF (reference sequence). The V gene lost 0 bases and the J gene lost 0 bases, with 8 bases spanning the gap. CDR3 length equals 16 residues. CDR3 nucleotides: TGTGCCACCAGCAGAGATCAGCTAGCAACTAATGAAAAACTGTTTTTT. Its translation is CATSRDQLATNEKLFF.

As concerns this clone: Being one base from a much bigger clone, this may be a read error. The rearrangement joins TRBV2 to TRBJ2-5, with 7 bases identical to TRBD2. This CDR3 comprises 15 residues. Germline-derived CDR1 and CDR2 are SNHLY and FYNNEI. The CDR3 nucleotides read TGTGCCAGCGAGTCGAGAGCGGGGTACCAAGGGACCCAGTACTTC. Encoded protein: CASESRAGYQGTQYF.

This clone was counted at least ten times. CDR3 sequence: CASIYGAQLNTEAFF. The CDR3 bases are TGTGCCAGCATCTACGGAGCACAGTTGAACACTGAAGCTTTCTTT. The rearrangement uses TRBV6-2 or TRBV6-3 and TRBJ1-1; D is unclear. The germline V and J ends were trimmed by 7 bases and 0 bases, with 15 bases remaining between them. This CDR3 has 15 amino acids. Germline loops: CDR1 MNHEY, CDR2 SVGEGT.

This clone has at least ten counts. V gene TRBV20-1 combines with J gene TRBJ1-5; D is unresolved. Germline loops: CDR1 DFQATT, CDR2 SNEGSKA (reference sequence). V shed 5 bases and J shed 1 base, with 12 bases lying between them. This CDR3 comprises 14 residues. CDR3 nucleotides: TGCAGTGCTGCTCGAGGGATGAGCAATCAGCCCCAGCATTTT. Translated: CSAARGMSNQPQHF.

This clone has only a few counts. This chain uses TRBV28 with TRBJ2-7; D may be TRBD1 (5 bases). The germline V gene has CDR1 MDHEN and CDR2 SYDVKM. V shed 4 bases and J shed 5 bases, with 18 bases lying between them. There are 15 residues in the CDR3. CDR3 DNA sequence: TGTGCCAGCAGTTCACCGACAGTGTTGTCAAACGAGCAGTACTTC. It codes for CASSSPTVLSNEQYF.

This clone was seen repeatedly, ten times or more. V is TRBV5-1 and J is TRBJ1-1, with D tentatively TRBD1 (5 bases). The germline V and J ends were trimmed by 3 bases and 8 bases, with 23 bases remaining between them. The CDR3 extends over 16 amino acids. Per the germline V gene, CDR1 is SGHRS and CDR2 is YFSETQ. The CDR3 nucleotides read TGCGCCAGCAGCTCTAATACTTTGGGACTTCAGGGAGAAGCTTTCTTT. Residues: CASSSNTLGLQGEAFF.

This clone was counted between two and nine times. The J gene is TRBJ1-5, the V gene TRBV27; D remains unclear. The CDR3 runs to 15 residues. The V gene lost 4 bases and the J gene lost 0 bases, with 10 bases spanning the gap. The V gene's germline CDR1 is MNHEY and CDR2 SMNVEV (reference sequence). DNA for the CDR3: TGTGCCAGCAGTTCGGCAGCTTATAGCAATCAGCCCCAGCATTTT. Its translation is CASSSAAYSNQPQHF.

This clone was seen repeatedly, ten times or more. The rearrangement joins TRBV6-2 or TRBV6-3 to TRBJ2-7; 14 nucleotides align to TRBD2. CDR1 is MNHEY, CDR2 SVGEGT, per germline. This CDR3 comprises 15 residues. The ends lost 5 bases at V and 6 bases at J; junction bases unmatched: 6. The CDR3 DNA follows: TGTGCCAGCAGTCCCCCGACTAGCGGGAGGGCCGAGCAGTACTTC. Its protein product is CASSPPTSGRAEQYF.

The table lists this clone with many counts. The rearrangement joins TRBV27 to TRBJ2-1; TRBD2 matches 8 bases. This CDR3 region has 15 residues. The ends lost 6 bases at V and 9 bases at J; junction bases unmatched: 13. Germline V gene sequence: CDR1 MNHEY, CDR2 SMNVEV (reference sequence). This chain's CDR3 is CASRLTGTRWGEQFF. CDR3 sequence (DNA): TGTGCCAGCAGATTGACCGGGACTAGGTGGGGTGAGCAGTTCTTC.

This clone was seen repeatedly, ten times or more. The genes are TRBV9 and TRBJ2-5; 8 bases match TRBD2. The CDR3 extends over 15 amino acids. The germline gives CDR1 SGDLS, CDR2 YYNGEE. Unmatched junction bases numbered 6, after V lost 4 bases and J lost 1 base. In DNA form, the CDR3 reads TGTGCCAGCAGCCGGATCGGGAGGGTCCAAGAGACCCAGTACTTC. The encoded protein is CASSRIGRVQETQYF.

This clone showed up many times. This chain uses TRBV12-3 or TRBV12-4 with TRBJ1-1, with a possible D match to TRBD1 (5 bases). The CDR3 is 14 residues long. The V end lost 6 bases, the J end lost 4 bases, and 15 bases lay between the germline ends. In nucleotides, the CDR3 is TGTGCCAGCAGCTTAAAGGCAGGGACCACTGAAGCTTTCTTT. It translates to CASSLKAGTTEAFF.

The CDR3 loop is CASSLIGTKQETQYF. The DNA of the CDR3 is TGCGCCAGCAGCTTGATTGGCACAAAGCAAGAGACCCAGTACTTC. This rearrangement joins TRBV5-1 to TRBJ2-5; no clear D. The V end lost 1 base, the J end lost 2 bases, and 12 bases lay between the germline ends. The CDR3 has 15 amino acids. The germline V gene has CDR1 SGHRS and CDR2 YFSETQ.

This clone was observed a handful of times. The CDR3 spells CASSPNRVHEQYF. As DNA, the CDR3 is TGTGCCAGCAGCCCAAACAGGGTTCACGAGCAGTACTTC. The chain has TRBV6-1 and TRBJ2-7; TRBD1 is a possible D gene (6 bases). CDR3 length: 13 residues. V gave up 6 bases and J gave up 5 bases, with 14 bases separating them. Germline V lookup: CDR1 MNHNS, CDR2 SASEGT.